At least ten counts were recorded for the clone carrying this TCR beta chain. Its matching antigen is unknown. Unfractionated PBMC were spiked with known numbers of KT2 clone cells. CDR1 is SGHRS and CDR2 is YFSETQ in the germline V gene. This CDR3 is 13 amino acids long. V was shortened by 8 bases and J by 4 bases, with 16 bases between the two germline ends. Each cDNA got a UMI-containing oligo ligated at its 3' end. An equimolar mix of RC1.1 and RC1.2 primed the beta chain across TRBC1 and TRBC2. TCRdb used MiXCR to reprocess the UMI-ligation and nested PCR reads, holding one entry per CDR3 protein. The data hold 25,000 to 35,000 distinct CDR3 sequences, with under 13% observed a single time. The data originate from a study of quantifying T cell responses using KT2 cells. Across the whole study: cDNA was made from DNase-treated RNA using alpha and beta constant primers.

Notes on the study in general: Very high KT2 spike-in numbers caused saturation in KT2 sequence detection.

This TCR was recovered from a human donor. The chain recombines TRBV5-1 with TRBJ2-7; perhaps TRBD1 as D (6 bases). Sequencing used PBMCs spiked with cells of the T cell clone KT2. Written as DNA, the CDR3 is TGCGCCAGTCAACAGGAGACAGGATACGAGCAGTACTTC. This codes for CASQQETGYEQYF.